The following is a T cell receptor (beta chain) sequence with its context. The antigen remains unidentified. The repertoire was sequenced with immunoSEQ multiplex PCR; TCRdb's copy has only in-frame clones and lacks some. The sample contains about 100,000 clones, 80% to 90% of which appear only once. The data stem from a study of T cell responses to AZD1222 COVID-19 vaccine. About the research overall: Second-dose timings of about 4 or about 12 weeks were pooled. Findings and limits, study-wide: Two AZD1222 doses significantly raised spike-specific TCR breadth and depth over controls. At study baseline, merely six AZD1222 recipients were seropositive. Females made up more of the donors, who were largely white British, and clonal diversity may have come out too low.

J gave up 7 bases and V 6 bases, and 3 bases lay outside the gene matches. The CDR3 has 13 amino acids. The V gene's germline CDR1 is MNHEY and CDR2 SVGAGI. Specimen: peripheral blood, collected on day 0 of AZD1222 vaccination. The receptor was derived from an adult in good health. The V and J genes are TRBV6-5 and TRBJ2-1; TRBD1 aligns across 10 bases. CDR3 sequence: CASRGQGLNEQFF. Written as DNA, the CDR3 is TGTGCCAGCAGGGGACAGGGGTTGAATGAGCAGTTCTTC.